Included here is one T cell receptor beta chain sequence, with context. This clonotype came up many times. There is no known antigen for this receptor. No clone much larger than this one lies a single base away; base qualities are absent. The sample originates from a study of blood T cells in healthy people across ages (dated by TCRdb to the mid-2010s). Turning to the overall study: In model experiments, template switching captured roughly one uniquely barcoded TCR beta cDNA molecule for every two T cells. The study measured age-related changes in TCR beta repertoire diversity using deep sequencing normalized with unique cDNA molecular identifiers. Donors were grouped into four age groups: young (average approximately 16 years), middle-aged (around 39), aged (roughly 62) and long-lived (less than 85). To avoid experimental bias, donors of different ages were randomly spread across the sequencing lanes. Using the same blood draw, the study looked at two additional independent replicas of 1 million unique cDNA reads for two donors, one aged 18 to 30 and the other aged 80 or older.

Libraries came from 5' RACE. Instrument used: Illumina HiSeq 2500. A second PCR of roughly 7 to 12 cycles was run with a J-beta primer mix and a sample-barcoded 5' primer. Each TCR beta cDNA molecule received a unique molecular identifier from a template-switch 5' adaptor carrying 12 random nucleotides. Each sample yielded at least 3 million CDR3-containing paired-end reads. First-strand cDNA synthesis was performed from all RNA using the Mint cDNA synthesis kit, with priming by a TRBC-specific oligonucleotide. Following uracil-DNA glycosylase treatment, all cDNA underwent a first 18-cycle PCR with the universal primers M1SS and BC2_uni_R. Turning to the authors' computational methods: Normalization of each sample was performed by random selection of 1 million high-quality reads, each carrying a distinct molecular identifier. Instead of being binned into consensus sequences, reads that shared molecular identifiers were thrown out. CDR3 identification, clonotype clustering and error correction used MiTCR with a Q25 quality threshold and the strictest error-elimination algorithm. Lower-bound total TCR beta diversity was estimated with a nonparametric unseen species model using Euler transformation. Using fastp trimming at Q25 and MiXCR clonotype assembly, TCRdb reanalyzed the public sequencing data and kept in-frame beta chains. Rows are combined by CDR3 protein, so each entry shows the most common genes and DNA. Here the V and J calls rest on TCRdb's processing, not on the authors' analysis. The sample profile shows some 800,000 distinct CDR3 sequences; 44% of them were found once. The top ten hold around 21% of the sample.

Study-wide conclusions, independent of this receptor: Donor CMV infection status was unknown, potentially confounding age-related changes in expanded clonotypes. Since profiling was done on bulk unsorted PBMCs, naive and antigen-experienced compartments could not be conclusively compared. Total diversity estimates from one million sequenced T cells were considered lower bounds and underestimates. Compared with the aged group, the long-lived group had more naive CD4+ T cells, fewer expanded clones and increased TCR diversity, a pattern suggesting age selection. The percentage of naive T cells measured by flow cytometry correlated strongly with observed TCR beta diversity. Observed TCR beta diversity per million T cells fell roughly linearly with age, and a significant reduction was already apparent by age around 36.

The donors were around 39 Caucasian individuals from Russia, aged about 6 to 95 years, who were systemically healthy. About 9.6 milliliters of peripheral blood were collected from each donor into EDTA-treated Vacutainer tubes. Ficoll-Paque density-gradient centrifugation was used to isolate PBMCs, with at least 6.5 million per sample. Total RNA, at least 6 micrograms per sample, was extracted from PBMCs with Trizol reagent. The percentages of naive CD45RAhigh/CD27high T cells were determined by flow cytometry on a PBMC aliquot from every donor. The receptor was isolated from a man in his sixties in good health. Material for sequencing was blood.

The CDR3 region reads CASSQGREETQYF. The bases read TGTGCCAGCAGCCAGGGACGGGAAGAGACCCAGTACTTC. Rearrangement joined TRBV6-6 to TRBJ2-5; the D element could tentatively be TRBD1 or TRBD2, as 5 bases agree for each. As encoded in the germline V gene (reference sequence), CDR1 is MNHNY while CDR2 is SVGAGI. A distance of 11 bases separates the germline ends of V and J, which lose 6 bases and 3 bases respectively. Including the terminal cysteine and phenylalanine, the CDR3 comprises 13 residues. Here the CDR3 DNA is all that survives: 39 bases in frame from base 1.